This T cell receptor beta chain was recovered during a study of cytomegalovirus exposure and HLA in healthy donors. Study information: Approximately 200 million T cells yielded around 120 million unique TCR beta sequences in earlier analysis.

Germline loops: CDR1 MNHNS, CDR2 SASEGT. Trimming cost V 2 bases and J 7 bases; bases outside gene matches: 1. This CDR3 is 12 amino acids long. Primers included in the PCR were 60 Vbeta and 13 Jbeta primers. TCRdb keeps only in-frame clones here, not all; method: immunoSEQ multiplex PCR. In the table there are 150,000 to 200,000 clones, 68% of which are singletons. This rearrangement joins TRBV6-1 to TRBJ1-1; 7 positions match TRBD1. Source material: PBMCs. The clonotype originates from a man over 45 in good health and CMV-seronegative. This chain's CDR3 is CASSEWTGEAFF. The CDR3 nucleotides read TGTGCCAGCAGTGAATGGACAGGTGAAGCTTTCTTT.